These T cell receptor beta chains were read from a single sample in a study of blood T cell repertoires in COVID-19. Data came from immunoSEQ multiplex PCR; TCRdb stores just in-frame clones and leaves some out. The sample lists some 70,000 clones, around 88% seen once, with approximately 15% in the top ten. The specimen sequenced was peripheral blood. The receptors were gathered from a man in his forties with COVID-19, enrolled during active disease. Both conserved end residues are part of each CDR3. The D gene is left open where the match is weak. The size field is filled for only some rows; it gives once, few, many or a size class.

CDR3 length	V gene	clone size	D gene	J gene	CDR3 DNA	CDR3 protein
13	TRBV29-1	few	.	TRBJ2-7	TGCAGCGTTGCAGGCCTCAACACCTACGAGCAGTACTTC	CSVAGLNTYEQYF
14	TRBV28	.	.	TRBJ1-5	TGTGCCACCCTCCGGAGTCTGAGCAATCAGCCCCAGCATTTT	CATLRSLSNQPQHF
16	TRBV7-2	.	TRBD1	TRBJ1-6	TGTGCCAGCAGCTTGGAGGGACAGGGTATCGGTTCACCCCTCCACTTT	CASSLEGQGIGSPLHF
12	TRBV3-1/TRBV3-2	.	.	TRBJ2-1	TGTGCCAGCAGCGCCCACGGCACGGGGCAGTTCTTC	CASSAHGTGQFF
15	TRBV9	.	.	TRBJ1-1	TGTGCCAGCAGTTTTAAGGGGCTGGGAGGCACTGAAGCTTTCTTT	CASSFKGLGGTEAFF
16	TRBV7-2	.	.	TRBJ2-7	TGTGCCAGCAGCTTAGCTTCGGGTGCAAGCTCCTACGAGCAGTACTTC	CASSLASGASSYEQYF
15	TRBV18	.	TRBD1	TRBJ2-3	TGTGCCAGCTCACCGCCGGGACAGATCACAGATACGCAGTATTTT	CASSPPGQITDTQYF
12	TRBV30	.	TRBD1	TRBJ1-1	TGTGCCTTAACAGGGGACAGCACTGAAGCTTTCTTT	CALTGDSTEAFF
16	TRBV4-1	.	TRBD1	TRBJ1-3	TGCGCCAGCAGCCTCCGGACAGGGCTCTCTGGAAACACCATATATTTT	CASSLRTGLSGNTIYF
13	TRBV7-2	.	TRBD1	TRBJ2-7	TGTGCCAGCAGCTCTGACAGGGGGCGCGAGCAGTACTTC	CASSSDRGREQYF
16	TRBV5-4	.	.	TRBJ1-2	TGTGCCAGCAGCTTGGGATTGCGCGGGCGCCGGTATGGCTACACCTTC	CASSLGLRGRRYGYTF
15	TRBV15	.	.	TRBJ2-1	TGTGCCACCAGCAGGCTAGGGGGCTCCTACAATGAGCAGTTCTTC	CATSRLGGSYNEQFF
15	TRBV10-1	.	.	TRBJ2-1	TGCGCCAGCAGCCCCGCCGGGATCGACTACAATGAGCAGTTCTTC	CASSPAGIDYNEQFF
15	TRBV12-5	.	.	TRBJ2-5	TGTGCTAGTGGTTTAGGGGACAGACTAGGGGAGACCCAGTACTTC	CASGLGDRLGETQYF
14	TRBV6-6	.	TRBD1	TRBJ1-5	TGTGCCAGCAGCCCTACAGGGGGCAGGCAGCCCCAGCATTTT	CASSPTGGRQPQHF
13	TRBV10-3	.	.	TRBJ2-1	TGTGCCATCAGTGTTGACATCAACAATGAGCAGTTCTTC	CAISVDINNEQFF
13	TRBV2	.	.	TRBJ2-2	TGTGCCAGCAGGGAAGTATCCACCGGGGAGCTGTTTTTT	CASREVSTGELFF
15	TRBV4-2	.	.	TRBJ1-2	TGTGCCAGCAGCCAAGTCGTACAGCAAAACGATGGCTACACCTTC	CASSQVVQQNDGYTF
14	TRBV5-1	few	TRBD1	TRBJ2-1	TGCGCCAGCAGCTTGGGACAGGGGTTTAGTGAGCAGTTCTTC	CASSLGQGFSEQFF
15	TRBV19	.	.	TRBJ2-1	TGTGCCAGTAGTATTCTGGGAGGATCCTACAATGAGCAGTTCTTC	CASSILGGSYNEQFF
10	TRBV20-1	.	.	TRBJ2-7	TGCAGTGTCGGGATTTACGAGCAGTACTTC	CSVGIYEQYF
17	TRBV4-1	.	TRBD1	TRBJ1-5	TGCGCCAGCAGCCAACGAGGGTCGGACAGGGGTTATCAGCCCCAGCATTTT	CASSQRGSDRGYQPQHF
15	TRBV5-4	.	.	TRBJ2-5	TGTGCCAGCAGCTTGAGGGTGGGGGGGCGAGAGACCCAGTACTTC	CASSLRVGGRETQYF
12	TRBV29-1	.	TRBD1	TRBJ2-5	TGCAGCGCAGGACAGGTCCAAGAGACCCAGTACTTC	CSAGQVQETQYF
15	TRBV5-1	.	.	TRBJ2-3	TGCGCCAGCAGCTTGGTTGGGGGGTCTCGAGATACGCAGTATTTT	CASSLVGGSRDTQYF
14	TRBV4-1	.	.	TRBJ1-1	TGCGCCAGCAGCCAACGGATACAGGGCACTGAAGCTTTCTTT	CASSQRIQGTEAFF
12	TRBV2	.	TRBD2	TRBJ2-3	TGTGCCACCATCGGGGGGGCAGATACGCAGTATTTT	CATIGGADTQYF
18	TRBV19	.	TRBD1	TRBJ2-4	TGTGCCAGTAGTATAACCGGACAGGGCCCTTTAGCCAAAAACATTCAGTACTTC	CASSITGQGPLAKNIQYF
14	TRBV19	.	TRBD1	TRBJ1-2	TGTGCCAGTACGGACAGGGTGGAAAGTTATGGCTACACCTTC	CASTDRVESYGYTF
14	TRBV24-1	.	.	TRBJ1-5	TGTGCCACCAGTGCCCGGGGGGGGAATCAGCCCCAGCATTTT	CATSARGGNQPQHF
16	TRBV7-9	.	TRBD2	TRBJ2-3	TGTGCCAGCAGCTTAGCCGCGACTAGCGGGAAGGATACGCAGTATTTT	CASSLAATSGKDTQYF
11	TRBV6-5	.	TRBD2	TRBJ2-3	TGTGCCAGCAGTTCCGGGGGGGGGCAGTATTTT	CASSSGGGQYF
13	TRBV2	once	.	TRBJ1-5	TGTGCCAGCAACCAGGGTCCAAATCAGCCCCAGCATTTT	CASNQGPNQPQHF
14	TRBV30	.	TRBD2	TRBJ2-3	TGTGCCTGGAGATCTGGGGGGGGCACAGATACGCAGTATTTT	CAWRSGGGTDTQYF
11	TRBV20-1	.	.	TRBJ1-2	TGCAGTGCTAGTACAGGGAGCGGCTACACCTTC	CSASTGSGYTF
11	TRBV5-1	.	.	TRBJ2-5	TGCGCCAGCAGCCAGGGAGAGACCCAGTACTTC	CASSQGETQYF
16	TRBV5-5	.	.	TRBJ1-5	TGTGCCAGCAGCTTGGAACGAACGAGGAAAGACCAGCCCCAGCATTTT	CASSLERTRKDQPQHF